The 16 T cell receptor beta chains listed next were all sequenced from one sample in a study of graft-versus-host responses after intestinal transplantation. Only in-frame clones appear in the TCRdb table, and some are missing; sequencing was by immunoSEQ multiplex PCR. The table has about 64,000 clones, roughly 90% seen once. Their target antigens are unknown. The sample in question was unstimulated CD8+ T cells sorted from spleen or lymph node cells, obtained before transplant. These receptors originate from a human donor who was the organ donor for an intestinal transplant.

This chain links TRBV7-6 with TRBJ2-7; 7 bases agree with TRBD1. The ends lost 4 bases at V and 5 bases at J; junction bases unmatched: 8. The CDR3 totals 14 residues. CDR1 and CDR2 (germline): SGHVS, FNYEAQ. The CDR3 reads CASSSRDSSHEQYF. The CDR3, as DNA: TGTGCCAGCAGCTCCCGGGACAGTTCCCACGAGCAGTACTTC.

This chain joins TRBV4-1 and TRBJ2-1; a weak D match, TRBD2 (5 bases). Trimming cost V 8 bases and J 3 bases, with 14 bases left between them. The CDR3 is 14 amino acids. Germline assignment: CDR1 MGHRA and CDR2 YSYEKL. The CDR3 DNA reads TGCGCCAGCGGGAGAGGGTCCGACTACAATGAGCAGTTCTTC. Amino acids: CASGRGSDYNEQFF.

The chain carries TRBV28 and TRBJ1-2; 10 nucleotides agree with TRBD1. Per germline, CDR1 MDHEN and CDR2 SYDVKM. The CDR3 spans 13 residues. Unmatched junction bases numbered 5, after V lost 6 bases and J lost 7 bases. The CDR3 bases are TGTGCCAGCAGGCGACAGGGGGCAGGTGGCTACACCTTC. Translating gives CASRRQGAGGYTF.

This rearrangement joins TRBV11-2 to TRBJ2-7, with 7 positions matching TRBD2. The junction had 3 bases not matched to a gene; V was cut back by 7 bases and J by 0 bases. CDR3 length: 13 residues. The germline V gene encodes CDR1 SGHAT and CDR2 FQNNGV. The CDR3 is CASKRDYSYEQYF. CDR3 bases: TGTGCCAGCAAGCGGGACTACTCCTACGAGCAGTACTTC. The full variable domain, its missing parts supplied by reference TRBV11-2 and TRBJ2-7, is EAGVAQSPRYKIIEKRQSVAFWCNPISGHATLYWYQQILGQGPKLLIQFQNNGVVDDSQLPKDRFSAERLKGVDSTLKIQPAKLEDSAVYLCASKRDYSYEQYFGPGTRLTVT.

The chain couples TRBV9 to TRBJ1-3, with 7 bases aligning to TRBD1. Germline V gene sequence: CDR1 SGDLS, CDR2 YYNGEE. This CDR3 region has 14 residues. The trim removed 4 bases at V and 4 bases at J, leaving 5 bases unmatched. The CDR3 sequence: CASSRGGDGNTIYF. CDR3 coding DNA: TGTGCCAGCAGCCGAGGGGGCGACGGAAACACCATATATTTT.

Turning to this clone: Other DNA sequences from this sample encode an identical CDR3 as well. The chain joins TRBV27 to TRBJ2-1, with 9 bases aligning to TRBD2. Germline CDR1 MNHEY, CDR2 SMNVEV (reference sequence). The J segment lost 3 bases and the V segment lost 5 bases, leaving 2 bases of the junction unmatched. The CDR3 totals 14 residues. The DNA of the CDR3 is TGTGCCAGCAGTCTAGCGGGAAGCTACAATGAGCAGTTCTTC. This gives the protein CASSLAGSYNEQFF.

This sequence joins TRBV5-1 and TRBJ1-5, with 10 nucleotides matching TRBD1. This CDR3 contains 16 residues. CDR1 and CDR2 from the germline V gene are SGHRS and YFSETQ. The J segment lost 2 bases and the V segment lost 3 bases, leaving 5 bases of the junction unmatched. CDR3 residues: CASSSGQGECNQPQHF. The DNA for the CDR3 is TGCGCCAGCAGCTCCGGACAGGGGGAGTGCAATCAGCCCCAGCATTTT.

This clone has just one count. This chain's CDR3 is CASSQDWTGGSYEQYF. Written as DNA, the CDR3 is TGTGCCAGCAGCCAGGATTGGACAGGGGGTTCCTACGAGCAGTACTTC. The chain couples TRBV14 to TRBJ2-7, with TRBD1 matching over 10 bases. The CDR3 covers 16 residues. V trimming: 3 bases; J trimming: 1 base; junction bases outside the gene matches: 6. Germline loops: CDR1 SGHDN, CDR2 FVKESK.

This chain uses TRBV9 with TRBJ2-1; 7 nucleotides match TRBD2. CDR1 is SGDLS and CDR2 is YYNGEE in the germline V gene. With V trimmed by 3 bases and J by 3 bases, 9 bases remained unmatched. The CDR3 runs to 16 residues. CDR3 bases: TGTGCCAGCAGCGCGAATAGCGGGCGGGACTACAATGAGCAGTTCTTC. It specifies CASSANSGRDYNEQFF. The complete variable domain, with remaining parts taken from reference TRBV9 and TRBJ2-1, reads DSGVTQTPKHLITATGQRVTLRCSPRSGDLSVYWYQQSLDQGLQFLIQYYNGEERAKGNILERFSAQQFPDLHSELNLSSLELGDSALYFCASSANSGRDYNEQFFGPGTRLTVL.

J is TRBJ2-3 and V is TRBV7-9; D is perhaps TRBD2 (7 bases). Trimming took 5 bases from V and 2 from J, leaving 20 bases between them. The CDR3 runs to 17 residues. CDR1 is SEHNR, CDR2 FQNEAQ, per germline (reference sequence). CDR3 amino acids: CASSQNRGRGATDTQYF. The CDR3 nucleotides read TGTGCCAGCAGCCAAAACCGGGGGAGGGGGGCCACAGATACGCAGTATTTT.

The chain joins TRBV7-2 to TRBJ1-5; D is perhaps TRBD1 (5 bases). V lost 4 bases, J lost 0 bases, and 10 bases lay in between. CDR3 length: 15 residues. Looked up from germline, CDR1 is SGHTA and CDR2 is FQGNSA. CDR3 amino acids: CASSSRGSSNQPQHF. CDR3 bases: TGTGCCAGCAGCTCCCGGGGGAGTAGCAATCAGCCCCAGCATTTT.

The CDR3 nucleotides read TGTGCCAGCAGTAATCCCGGGACAGGGGGGTCCGAGCAGTACTTC. Translation: CASSNPGTGGSEQYF. The chain is built from TRBV25-1 and TRBJ2-7, with 11 bases matching TRBD1. CDR1 and CDR2 (germline): MGHDK, SYGVNS. This CDR3 region has 15 residues. Germline trimming cut 5 bases from V and 6 bases from J; bases unmatched to any gene: 9.

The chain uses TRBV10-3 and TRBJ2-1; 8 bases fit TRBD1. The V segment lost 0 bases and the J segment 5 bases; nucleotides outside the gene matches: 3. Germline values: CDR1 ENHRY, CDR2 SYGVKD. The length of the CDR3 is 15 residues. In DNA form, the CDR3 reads TGTGCCATCAGTGAGTCACGACAGGGGAACAATGAGCAGTTCTTC. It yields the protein CAISESRQGNNEQFF.

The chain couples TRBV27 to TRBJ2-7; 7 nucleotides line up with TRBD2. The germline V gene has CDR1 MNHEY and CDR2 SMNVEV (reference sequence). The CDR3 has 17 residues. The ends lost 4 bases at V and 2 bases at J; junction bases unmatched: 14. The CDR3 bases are TGTGCCAGCAGTTCCATCGCGCTCGGGGGGAATCCCTACGAGCAGTACTTC. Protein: CASSSIALGGNPYEQYF.

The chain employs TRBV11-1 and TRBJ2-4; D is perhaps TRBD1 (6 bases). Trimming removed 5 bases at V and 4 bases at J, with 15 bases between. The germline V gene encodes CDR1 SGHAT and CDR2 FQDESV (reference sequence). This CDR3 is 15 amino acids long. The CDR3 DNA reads TGTGCCAGCAGCCCTAGGGACATAGGTAAAAACATTCAGTACTTC. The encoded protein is CASSPRDIGKNIQYF.

The CDR3: CASSSYSYEQYF. Here the CDR3 DNA reads TGTGCCAGCAGTTCTTACTCCTACGAGCAGTACTTC. This chain connects TRBV27 to TRBJ2-7, with D unclear. The CDR3 spans 12 residues. Looked up from germline, CDR1 is MNHEY and CDR2 is SMNVEV (reference sequence). Trimming took 4 bases from V and 0 from J, leaving 4 bases between them.